These 25 T cell receptor beta chains were all obtained from the same sample, sequenced in a study of cytomegalovirus exposure and HLA in healthy donors. It was with 60 Vbeta and 13 Jbeta primers that the PCR ran. The table came from immunoSEQ multiplex PCR; TCRdb's copy has only in-frame clones and leaves some out. This sample yields some 56,000 clones, of which 50% to 70% are seen a single time; 10% to 15% belongs to the top ten. Sequenced: PBMCs. These receptors all stem from a human donor in good health.

This sequence joins TRBV13 and TRBJ1-2; 8 nucleotides align to TRBD1. The CDR3 totals 14 residues. V trimming: 5 bases; J trimming: 8 bases; junction bases outside the gene matches: 10. Germline V gives CDR1 PRHDT, CDR2 FYEKMQ (reference sequence). The CDR3 bases are TGTGCCAGCAGCCGAGACCAGGGGGCTTACGGCTACACCTTC. Translating it yields CASSRDQGAYGYTF.

The V gene is TRBV2, the J gene TRBJ2-6, with D possibly being TRBD1 (5 bases). The V and J ends lost 6 bases and 0 bases respectively, with 9 bases between them. The CDR3 contains 15 residues. Looked up from germline, CDR1 is SNHLY and CDR2 is FYNNEI. CDR3 nucleotide sequence: TGTGCCAGCAGAGGCAGGGCCTCTGGGGCCAACGTCCTGACTTTC. Encoded protein: CASRGRASGANVLTF.

The chain has TRBV6-6 and TRBJ1-4; possible D gene TRBD1, 6 bases. Trimming pared 5 bases from V and 3 bases from J, leaving 13 bases between. The CDR3 extends over 15 amino acids. Looked up from germline, CDR1 is MNHNY and CDR2 is SVGAGI (reference sequence). The CDR3 is CASSPMTGSNEKLFF. DNA for the CDR3: TGTGCCAGCAGTCCCATGACAGGTTCTAATGAAAAACTGTTTTTT.

J is TRBJ1-2 and V is TRBV9, with D possibly matching TRBD1 (6 bases). Looked up from germline, CDR1 is SGDLS and CDR2 is YYNGEE. Trimming removed 0 bases from V and 2 bases from J, with 11 bases in between. CDR3 length equals 15 residues. The CDR3 nucleotides read TGTGCCAGCAGCGTAGGGTCAGGGGCGAACTATGGCTACACCTTC. Translating gives CASSVGSGANYGYTF. Using reference TRBV9 and TRBJ1-2 for the parts outside the CDR3, the full variable domain is DSGVTQTPKHLITATGQRVTLRCSPRSGDLSVYWYQQSLDQGLQFLIQYYNGEERAKGNILERFSAQQFPDLHSELNLSSLELGDSALYFCASSVGSGANYGYTFGSGTRLTVV.

The chain uses TRBV2 and TRBJ1-2, with 7 bases matching TRBD1. CDR1 SNHLY and CDR2 FYNNEI come from the germline V gene. This CDR3 is built from 12 residues. V dropped 6 bases and J dropped 7; count of bases not matched to a gene: 5. Here the CDR3 DNA reads TGTGCCAGCAGGGGGGACAGTGGTGGCTACACCTTC. As protein: CASRGDSGGYTF.

The V and J genes are TRBV4-3 and TRBJ2-5; TRBD1 aligns across 11 bases. The V segment lost 5 bases and the J segment 6 bases; nucleotides outside the gene matches: 5. The germline CDR1 and CDR2 sequences are LGHNA and YSLEER. The CDR3 sequence is 14 residues long. In DNA form, the CDR3 reads TGCGCCAGCAGCGTAGGACAGGGGGCTCAGACCCAGTACTTC. It yields the protein CASSVGQGAQTQYF.

The chain links TRBV7-2 to TRBJ2-1; D not certain. There are 15 residues in the CDR3. Germline CDR1 SGHTA, CDR2 FQGNSA. With 1 base removed from V and 9 bases from J, the gap between germline ends came to 16 bases. The CDR3 spells CASSLVVRRYVEQFF. CDR3 bases: TGTGCCAGCAGCTTAGTAGTTCGCAGGTACGTTGAGCAGTTCTTC.

The chain recombines TRBV5-8 with TRBJ1-2; 10 bases align to TRBD1. From germline, CDR1 is SGHTS and CDR2 YDEGEE. CDR3 length equals 13 residues. With V trimmed by 5 bases and J by 7 bases, 5 bases remained unmatched. For the CDR3, the DNA is TGTGCCAGCAGTTGGGACAGGGGCTCTGGCTACACCTTC. This translates into CASSWDRGSGYTF. Filled out from reference TRBV5-8 and TRBJ1-2, the complete variable domain reads EAGVTQSPTHLIKTRGQQATLRCSPISGHTSVYWYQQALGLGLQFLLWYDEGEERNRGNFPPRFSGRQFPNYSSELNVNALELEDSALYLCASSWDRGSGYTFGSGTRLTVV.

V is TRBV6-6 and J is TRBJ1-2; 7 positions match TRBD1. There are 15 residues in the CDR3. Germline-derived CDR1 and CDR2 are MNHNY and SVGAGI (reference sequence). V lost 4 bases and J lost 2; bases outside the gene matches: 7. CDR3 DNA sequence: TGTGCCAGCAGTTCCACGACAGGGCCCAACTATGGCTACACCTTC. It encodes CASSSTTGPNYGYTF.

This sequence joins TRBV5-1 and TRBJ2-4, with D maybe TRBD2 (5 bases). The CDR3 spans 16 residues. Trimming stripped 0 bases from V and 1 base from J, with 11 bases between. Germline CDR1 is SGHRS and CDR2 is YFSETQ. The CDR3 DNA sequence: TGCGCCAGCAGCTTGGCCGGGGTGGGGGCCAAAAACATTCAGTACTTC. Residues: CASSLAGVGAKNIQYF.

Only a few counts were recorded for this clone. The CDR3 spells CASSELPPGSNQPQHF. CDR3 in DNA: TGTGCCAGCAGTGAGCTCCCCCCAGGGAGCAATCAGCCCCAGCATTTT. The gene calls are TRBV6-1 and TRBJ1-5; D is perhaps TRBD1 (5 bases). V was clipped by 3 bases and J by 1 base, with 13 bases between them. This CDR3 is 16 amino acids long. Germline assignment: CDR1 MNHNS and CDR2 SASEGT.

The chain couples TRBV9 to TRBJ2-1, with 13 positions matching TRBD2. The J segment lost 11 bases and the V segment lost 3 bases, leaving 8 bases of the junction unmatched. The CDR3 consists of 15 residues. Looked up from germline, CDR1 is SGDLS and CDR2 is YYNGEE. The CDR3 here is CASSAQLAGGMQQFF. The CDR3 nucleotides read TGTGCCAGCAGCGCTCAACTAGCGGGGGGGATGCAGCAGTTCTTC.

This clone was found a few times. The J gene is TRBJ1-1, the V gene TRBV6-6; possible D gene TRBD1, 6 bases. The CDR3 sequence is 12 residues long. Germline-derived CDR1 and CDR2 are MNHNY and SVGAGI (reference sequence). The ends were cut back, 6 bases at V and 5 bases at J, with 10 bases in the middle. The CDR3 DNA reads as TGTGCCAGCAGCCGGACAGTTACTGAAGCTTTCTTT. Encoded protein: CASSRTVTEAFF.

CDR3 residues: CASGPVNSPLHF. DNA of the CDR3: TGTGCCAGCGGCCCCGTTAATTCACCCCTCCACTTT. This chain links TRBV9 with TRBJ1-6, with unresolved D. CDR3 length equals 12 residues. Germline V gene lookup returns CDR1 SGDLS and CDR2 YYNGEE. Trimming took 7 bases from V and 6 from J, leaving 8 bases between them.

This clone was counted a few times. The V call is TRBV7-8, the J call TRBJ2-2; unclear D gene. The CDR3 consists of 15 residues. V lost 5 bases to trimming and J lost 0 bases, with 10 bases between them. CDR1 SGHVS and CDR2 FQNEAQ come from the germline V gene. DNA for the CDR3: TGTGCCAGCAGCCCCACGACTTCGAACACCGGGGAGCTGTTTTTT. It is translated as CASSPTTSNTGELFF.

In this sample, this clone turned up a few times. The sample has other DNA sequences that encode this CDR3 too. The chain carries TRBV4-2 and TRBJ2-7, with D perhaps matching TRBD1 (7 bases). Germline CDR1 reads LGHNA; CDR2 reads YNFKEQ. Trimming removed 1 base from V and 3 bases from J, with 13 bases in between. The CDR3 spans 15 residues. The CDR3 nucleotides are TGTGCCAGCAGCCAAGCCCAGGGGGGTAGCTACGAGCAGTACTTC. This sequence encodes CASSQAQGGSYEQYF.

J is TRBJ1-1 and V is TRBV6-6; 7 nucleotides line up with TRBD1. V gave up 7 bases and J gave up 1 base; unmatched junction bases: 9. The CDR3 totals 15 residues. Germline V lookup: CDR1 MNHNY, CDR2 SVGAGI (reference sequence). The CDR3 spells CASIPTGIKNTEAFF. Here the CDR3 DNA reads TGTGCCAGCATTCCGACAGGGATCAAGAACACTGAAGCTTTCTTT.

The chain uses TRBV19 and TRBJ2-7, with 13 bases matching TRBD2. Trimming cost V 3 bases and J 5 bases; bases outside gene matches: 7. The CDR3 length is 16 residues. Germline CDR1 LNHDA, CDR2 SQIVND (reference sequence). The CDR3 spells CASSITSGGGFDEQYF. In nucleotides, the CDR3 is TGTGCCAGTAGTATTACTAGCGGGGGGGGTTTCGACGAGCAGTACTTC.

This chain uses TRBV2 with TRBJ1-2; perhaps TRBD1 as D (5 bases). The CDR3 loop spans 12 amino acids. The ends were cut back, 4 bases at V and 4 bases at J, with 7 bases in the middle. Germline V lookup: CDR1 SNHLY, CDR2 FYNNEI. CDR3 region: CASSAGLYGYTF. CDR3 nucleotide sequence: TGTGCCAGCAGTGCAGGGCTCTATGGCTACACCTTC.

This chain joins TRBV27 and TRBJ1-2; 11 bases map to TRBD1. The CDR3 covers 15 residues. J was trimmed by 4 bases and V by 4 bases; bases with no gene match: 5. From germline, CDR1 is MNHEY and CDR2 SMNVEV (reference sequence). The CDR3 reads CASSSHGQGAYGYTF. The CDR3 DNA reads TGTGCCAGCAGTTCCCATGGACAGGGGGCCTATGGCTACACCTTC.

This chain uses TRBV4-3 with TRBJ2-2; D not certain. Trimming removed 4 bases from V and 0 bases from J, with 6 bases in between. Germline V gene data show CDR1 as LGHNA and CDR2 as YSLEER. There are 14 residues in the CDR3. CDR3 loop: CASSLGTNTGELFF. Here the CDR3 DNA reads TGCGCCAGCAGCCTGGGCACGAACACCGGGGAGCTGTTTTTT.

This chain links TRBV15 with TRBJ1-1, with D tentatively TRBD1 (6 bases). Looked up from germline, CDR1 is LNHNV and CDR2 is YYDKDF (reference sequence). The germline V and J ends were trimmed by 5 bases and 1 base, with 11 bases remaining between them. The CDR3 is 14 amino acids. CDR3 coding DNA: TGTGCCACCAGCCTCAGGGGAACGAACACTGAAGCTTTCTTT. Translating gives CATSLRGTNTEAFF. The whole variable domain, filled in from reference TRBV15 and TRBJ1-1, reads DAMVIQNPRYQVTQFGKPVTLSCSQTLNHNVMYWYQQKSSQAPKLLFHYYDKDFNNEADTPDNFQSRRPNTSFCFLDIRSPGLGDTAMYLCATSLRGTNTEAFFGQGTRLTVV.

In DNA form, the CDR3 reads TGTGCCAGCTCACCGGTGGGCCCAGGGCCCTATGAAAAACTGTTTTTT. It is translated as CASSPVGPGPYEKLFF. The chain couples TRBV18 to TRBJ1-4; D is possibly TRBD1 (5 bases). The V end was cut by 3 bases, the J end by 6 bases, with 17 bases between. The CDR3 length is 16 residues. Germline V gene data show CDR1 as KGHSH and CDR2 as LQKENI. Based on the CDR3 plus reference TRBV18 and TRBJ1-4, the full variable domain is NAGVMQNPRHLVRRRGQEARLRCSPMKGHSHVYWYRQLPEEGLKFMVYLQKENIIDESGMPKERFSAEFPKEGPSILRIQQVVRGDSAAYFCASSPVGPGPYEKLFFGSGTQLSVL.

V is TRBV9 and J is TRBJ2-7, with 9 bases aligning to TRBD1. From germline, CDR1 is SGDLS and CDR2 YYNGEE. The V segment lost 3 bases and the J segment 3 bases; nucleotides outside the gene matches: 10. This CDR3 comprises 16 residues. CDR3 DNA sequence: TGTGCCAGCAGCGCCGCATCGGGACAGGGCTTCTACGAGCAGTACTTC. This sequence encodes CASSAASGQGFYEQYF. Looking up the rest from reference TRBV9 and TRBJ2-7 gives the full variable domain: DSGVTQTPKHLITATGQRVTLRCSPRSGDLSVYWYQQSLDQGLQFLIQYYNGEERAKGNILERFSAQQFPDLHSELNLSSLELGDSALYFCASSAASGQGFYEQYFGPGTRLTVT.

The chain has TRBV28 and TRBJ2-7, with 7 bases that match TRBD1. This CDR3 region has 14 residues. The germline V gene encodes CDR1 MDHEN and CDR2 SYDVKM. Trimming cost V 5 bases and J 2 bases; bases outside gene matches: 6. CDR3 in amino acids: CASSLTGDPYEQYF. As DNA, the CDR3 is TGTGCCAGCAGTCTAACAGGGGACCCCTACGAGCAGTACTTC.